This T cell receptor (beta chain) comes out of a study of blood T cell repertoires in COVID-19. Study background: The United States, Italy and Spain provided the acute and convalescent COVID-19 samples. The cDNA or gDNA used as material had been derived from T cells, B-cell-depleted T cells, or PBMCs.

Authors' analysis steps: Reference gene primer amplification in the assay estimated nucleated cell counts. Measured with immunoSEQ multiplex PCR; TCRdb has only the in-frame clones, and not every one. The DNA gave D and trimming, while V, J and clone size come from that table. The sample records 100,000 to 150,000 clones, around 70% being singletons. With V trimmed by 2 bases and J by 0 bases, 4 bases remained unmatched. This CDR3 region has 16 residues. The germline CDR1 and CDR2 sequences are SGHVS and FQNEAQ. The clonotype comes from a man in his sixties with acute or convalescent COVID-19. V usage is TRBV7-8 and J usage is TRBJ2-3, with TRBD2 matching over 8 bases. Sequenced: peripheral blood. CDR3 nucleotide sequence: TGTGCCAGCAGCTTATCGGCTAGCGGGAGCACAGATACGCAGTATTTT. The encoded protein is CASSLSASGSTDTQYF.